This TCR beta chain was identified in a study of cytomegalovirus exposure and HLA in healthy donors. PCR was performed using 60 Vbeta and 13 Jbeta primers. Some clones are missing from TCRdb's copy, which holds only in-frame ones; the method was immunoSEQ multiplex PCR. The sample contains around 170,000 clones, approximately 80% of which appear only once. Germline loops: CDR1 LGHNA, CDR2 YNFKEQ. Trimming cost V 0 bases and J 0 bases, with 9 bases left between them. The CDR3 runs to 16 residues. General study results and limits: The study reported that TCR beta sequences accurately predicted HLA-A and HLA-B alleles in most subjects. Most TCRs appeared rarely, but some public TCRs recurred in many donors.

Comment on this clone: Its antigen is not known.

Sequenced material: PBMCs. The V call is TRBV4-2, the J call TRBJ1-3; D call uncertain. This TCR was recovered from a woman between 45 and 65 years old in good health and CMV-seronegative. The CDR3 sequence is CASSQDSVNSGNTIYF. CDR3 nucleotides: TGTGCCAGCAGCCAAGATTCGGTCAACTCTGGAAACACCATATATTTT.